The rows below give T cell receptor beta chains drawn from one sample of a study of CD4+ T cells in melanoma. Measured with immunoSEQ multiplex PCR; TCRdb has only the in-frame clones, and not every one. The table has some 10,000 clones, almost 70% seen once. The sample was peripheral blood. Receptors originate from a human donor with melanoma. Each CDR3 is given with its conserved first and last residue. Fields, in order: clone size, V gene, D gene, CDR3 length, J gene, CDR3 DNA, CDR3 protein. D genes are given only for firm matches. Rows may omit the clone size; those that give it use once, few, many or a size class.

>-|TRBV7-9|-|13|TRBJ1-1
TGTGCCAGCAGCCCGGACATAAACACTGAAGCTTTCTTT
CASSPDINTEAFF
>-|TRBV5-1|-|13|TRBJ2-1
TGCGCCAGCAGCGGGACCCGGTGGGATGAGCAGTTCTTC
CASSGTRWDEQFF
>-|TRBV30|TRBD2|17|TRBJ2-5
TGTGCCTGGGAAGAAAAGGGCTGGAGCGGGGGGAGGAAGACCCAGTACTTC
CAWEEKGWSGGRKTQYF
>-|TRBV11-2|TRBD1|18|TRBJ2-7
TGTGCCAGCAGCTTTACGGACAGGTTCGCTACTTCCTCCTACGAGCAGTACTTC
CASSFTDRFATSSYEQYF
>-|TRBV19|-|13|TRBJ1-6
TGTGCCAGCCAAGACAGTTATAATTCACCCCTCCACTTT
CASQDSYNSPLHF
>-|TRBV28|-|15|TRBJ1-5
TGTGCCAGCAGTGAAACCCTTGGGGTAGACCAGCCCCAGCATTTT
CASSETLGVDQPQHF
>-|TRBV7-3|-|16|TRBJ2-1
TGTGCCAGCAGCTTAATTGCGGGGAGCTCCTACAATGAGCAGTTCTTC
CASSLIAGSSYNEQFF
>few|TRBV5-4|-|15|TRBJ2-5
TGTGCCAGCAGCTTGAATGCAGGGGGGTCAGAGACCCAGTACTTC
CASSLNAGGSETQYF
>-|TRBV29-1|-|12|TRBJ1-1
TGCAGCGTTGACAAGGGGGGATATGAAGCTTTCTTT
CSVDKGGYEAFF
>medium-sized|TRBV7-3|-|16|TRBJ2-1
TGTGCCAGCAGCCGGGGAGGGGGTATCCCGTACAATGAGCAGTTCTTC
CASSRGGGIPYNEQFF
>-|TRBV19|TRBD2|15|TRBJ2-3
TGTGCCAGTAGCCCCTCAGCGGGGAGGACAGATACGCAGTATTTT
CASSPSAGRTDTQYF
>-|TRBV7-7|-|15|TRBJ1-6
TGTGCTAGCAGCCGAACTGGGACCGAAAATTCACCCCTCCACTTT
CASSRTGTENSPLHF
>-|TRBV5-1|-|14|TRBJ1-1
TGCGCCAGCAGATTCTCCAACGTGAACACTGAAGCTTTCTTT
CASRFSNVNTEAFF
>-|TRBV28|-|12|TRBJ1-2
TGTGCCAGCAAGGGGCAGGGGTATGGCTACACCTTC
CASKGQGYGYTF
>-|TRBV5-4|-|15|TRBJ2-7
TGCGCCAGCAGCCAAGACAGTTCCCTCTCCTACGAGCAGTACTTC
CASSQDSSLSYEQYF
>-|TRBV5-1|TRBD2|15|TRBJ2-7
TGCGCCAGCAGCTTGGCCGGGGGGGGTTCCTACGAGCAGTACTTC
CASSLAGGGSYEQYF